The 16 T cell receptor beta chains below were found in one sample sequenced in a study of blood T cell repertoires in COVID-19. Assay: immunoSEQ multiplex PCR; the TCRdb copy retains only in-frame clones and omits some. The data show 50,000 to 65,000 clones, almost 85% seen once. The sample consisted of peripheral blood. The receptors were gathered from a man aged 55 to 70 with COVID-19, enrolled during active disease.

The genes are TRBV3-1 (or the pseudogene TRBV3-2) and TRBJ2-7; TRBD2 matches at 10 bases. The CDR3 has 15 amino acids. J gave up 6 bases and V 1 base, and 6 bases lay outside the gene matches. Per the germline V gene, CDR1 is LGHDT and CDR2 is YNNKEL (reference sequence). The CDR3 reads CASSQAGSGRVEQYF. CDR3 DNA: TGTGCCAGCAGCCAAGCGGGGAGCGGGAGGGTCGAGCAGTACTTC.

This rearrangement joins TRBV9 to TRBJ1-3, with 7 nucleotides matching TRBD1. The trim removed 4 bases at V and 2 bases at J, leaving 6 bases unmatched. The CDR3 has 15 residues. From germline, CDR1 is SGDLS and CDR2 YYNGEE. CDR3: CASSRGQSTGNTIYF. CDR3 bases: TGTGCCAGCAGCCGGGGACAGTCAACTGGAAACACCATATATTTT.

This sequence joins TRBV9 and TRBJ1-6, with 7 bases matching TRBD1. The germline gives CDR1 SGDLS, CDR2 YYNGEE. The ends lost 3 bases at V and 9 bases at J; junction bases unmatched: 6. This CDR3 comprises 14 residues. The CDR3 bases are TGTGCCAGCAGCGCCGGGACAGTGGGTTCACCCCTCCACTTT. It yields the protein CASSAGTVGSPLHF.

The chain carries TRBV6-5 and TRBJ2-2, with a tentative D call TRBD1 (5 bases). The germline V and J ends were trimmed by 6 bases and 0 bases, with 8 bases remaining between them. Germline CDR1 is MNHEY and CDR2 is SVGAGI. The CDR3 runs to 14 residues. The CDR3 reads CASRLGPNTGELFF. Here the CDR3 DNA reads TGTGCCAGCAGGCTGGGGCCGAACACCGGGGAGCTGTTTTTT.

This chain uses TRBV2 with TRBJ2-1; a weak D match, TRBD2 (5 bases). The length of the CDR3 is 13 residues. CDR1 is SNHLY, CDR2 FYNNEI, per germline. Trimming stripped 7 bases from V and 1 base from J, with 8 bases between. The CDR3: CASKVASYNEQFF. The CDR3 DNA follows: TGTGCCAGCAAGGTAGCGTCCTACAATGAGCAGTTCTTC.

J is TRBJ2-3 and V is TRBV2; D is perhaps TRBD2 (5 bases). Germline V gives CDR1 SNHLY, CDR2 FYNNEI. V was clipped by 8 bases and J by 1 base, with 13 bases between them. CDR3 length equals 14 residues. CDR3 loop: CASARDLGTDTQYF. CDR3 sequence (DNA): TGTGCCAGCGCCCGGGATTTAGGCACAGATACGCAGTATTTT.

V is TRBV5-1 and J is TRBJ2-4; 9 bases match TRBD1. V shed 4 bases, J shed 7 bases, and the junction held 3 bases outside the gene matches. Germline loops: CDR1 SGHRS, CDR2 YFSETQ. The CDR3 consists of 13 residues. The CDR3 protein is CASSRGQGNIQYF. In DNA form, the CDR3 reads TGCGCCAGCAGCCGCGGACAGGGGAACATTCAGTACTTC.

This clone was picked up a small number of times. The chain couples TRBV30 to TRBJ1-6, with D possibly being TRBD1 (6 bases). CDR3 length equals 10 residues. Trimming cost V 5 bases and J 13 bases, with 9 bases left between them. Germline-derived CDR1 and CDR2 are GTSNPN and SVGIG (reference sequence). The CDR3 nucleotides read TGTGCCTGGGGGGGGCTGCCCCTCCACTTT. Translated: CAWGGLPLHF.

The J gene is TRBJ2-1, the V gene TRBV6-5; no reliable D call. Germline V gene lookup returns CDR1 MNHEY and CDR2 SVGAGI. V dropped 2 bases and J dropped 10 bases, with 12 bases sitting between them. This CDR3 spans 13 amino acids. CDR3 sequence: CASSYLTATEQFF. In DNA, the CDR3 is TGTGCCAGCAGTTACCTAACGGCGACAGAGCAGTTCTTC.

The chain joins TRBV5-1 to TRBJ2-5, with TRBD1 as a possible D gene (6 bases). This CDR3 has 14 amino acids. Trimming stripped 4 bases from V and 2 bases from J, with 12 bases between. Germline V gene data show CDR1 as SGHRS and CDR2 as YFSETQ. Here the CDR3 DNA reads TGCGCCAGCAGCAACCAGGGGTCACAAGAGACCCAGTACTTC. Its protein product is CASSNQGSQETQYF.

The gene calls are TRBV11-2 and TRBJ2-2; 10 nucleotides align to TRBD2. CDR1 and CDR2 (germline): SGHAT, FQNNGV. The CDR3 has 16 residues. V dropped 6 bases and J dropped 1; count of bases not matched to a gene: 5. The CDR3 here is CASRLLAGLNTGELFF. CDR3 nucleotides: TGTGCCAGCAGGTTACTAGCGGGGTTGAACACCGGGGAGCTGTTTTTT.

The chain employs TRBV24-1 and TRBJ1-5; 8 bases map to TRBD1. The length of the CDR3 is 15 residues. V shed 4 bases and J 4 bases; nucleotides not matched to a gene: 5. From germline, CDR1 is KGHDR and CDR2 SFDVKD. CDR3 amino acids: CATSDPQGANQPQHF. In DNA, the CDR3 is TGTGCCACCAGTGACCCCCAGGGGGCAAATCAGCCCCAGCATTTT.

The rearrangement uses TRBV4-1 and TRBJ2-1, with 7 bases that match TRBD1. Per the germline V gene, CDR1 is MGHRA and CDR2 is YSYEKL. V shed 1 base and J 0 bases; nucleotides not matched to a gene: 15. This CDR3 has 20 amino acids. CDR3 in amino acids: CASSQGYRRNRGSSYNEQFF. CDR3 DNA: TGCGCCAGCAGCCAAGGGTACCGCCGCAACAGGGGAAGCTCCTACAATGAGCAGTTCTTC.

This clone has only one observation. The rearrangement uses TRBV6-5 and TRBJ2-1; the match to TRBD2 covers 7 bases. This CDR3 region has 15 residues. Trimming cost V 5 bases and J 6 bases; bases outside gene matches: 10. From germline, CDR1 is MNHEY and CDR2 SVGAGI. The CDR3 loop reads CASSPSAGLGNEQFF. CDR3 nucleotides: TGTGCCAGCAGTCCCTCAGCGGGATTGGGCAATGAGCAGTTCTTC.

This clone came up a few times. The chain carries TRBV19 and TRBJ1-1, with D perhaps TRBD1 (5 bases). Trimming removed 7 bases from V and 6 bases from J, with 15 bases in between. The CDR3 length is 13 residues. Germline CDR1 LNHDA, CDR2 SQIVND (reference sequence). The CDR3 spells CASTPGGRAEAFF. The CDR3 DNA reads TGTGCCAGTACCCCGGGGGGGAGGGCTGAAGCTTTCTTT.

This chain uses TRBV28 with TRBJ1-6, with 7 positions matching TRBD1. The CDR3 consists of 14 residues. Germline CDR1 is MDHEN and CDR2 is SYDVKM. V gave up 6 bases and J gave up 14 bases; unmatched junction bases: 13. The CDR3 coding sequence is TGTGCCAGCAGCTGGGGGGACAGCGTGGACGCCCTCCACTTT. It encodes CASSWGDSVDALHF.